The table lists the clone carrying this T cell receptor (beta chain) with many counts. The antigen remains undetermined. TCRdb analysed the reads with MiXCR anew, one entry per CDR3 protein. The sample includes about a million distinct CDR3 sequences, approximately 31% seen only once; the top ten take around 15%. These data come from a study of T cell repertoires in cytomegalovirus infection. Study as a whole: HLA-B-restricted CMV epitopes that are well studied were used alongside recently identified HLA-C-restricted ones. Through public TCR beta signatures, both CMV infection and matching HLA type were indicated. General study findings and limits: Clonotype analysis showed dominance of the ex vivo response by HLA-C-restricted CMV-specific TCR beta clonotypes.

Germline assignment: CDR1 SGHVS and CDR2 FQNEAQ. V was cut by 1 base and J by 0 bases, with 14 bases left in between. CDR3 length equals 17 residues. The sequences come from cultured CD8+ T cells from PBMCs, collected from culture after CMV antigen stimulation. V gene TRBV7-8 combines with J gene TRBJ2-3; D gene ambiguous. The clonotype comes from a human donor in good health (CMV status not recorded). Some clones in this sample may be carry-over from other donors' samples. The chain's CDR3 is CASSLEPEDSSTDTQYF. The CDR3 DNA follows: TGTGCCAGCAGCTTAGAACCAGAAGACTCTAGCACAGATACGCAGTATTTT.